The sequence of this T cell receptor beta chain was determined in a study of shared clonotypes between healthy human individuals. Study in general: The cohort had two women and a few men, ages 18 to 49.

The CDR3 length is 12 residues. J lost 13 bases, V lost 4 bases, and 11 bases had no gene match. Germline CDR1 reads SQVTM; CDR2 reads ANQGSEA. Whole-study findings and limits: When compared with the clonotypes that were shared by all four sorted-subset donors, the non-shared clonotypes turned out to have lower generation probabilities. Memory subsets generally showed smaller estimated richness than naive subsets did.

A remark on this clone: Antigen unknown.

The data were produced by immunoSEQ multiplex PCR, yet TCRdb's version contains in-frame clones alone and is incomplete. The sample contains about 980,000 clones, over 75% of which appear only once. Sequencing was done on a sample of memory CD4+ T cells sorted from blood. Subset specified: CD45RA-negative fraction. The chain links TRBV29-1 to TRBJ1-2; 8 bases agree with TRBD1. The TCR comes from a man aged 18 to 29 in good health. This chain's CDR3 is CSVATGGGIGTF. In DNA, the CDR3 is TGCAGCGTTGCAACAGGGGGTGGGATCGGCACCTTC.